The T cell receptor beta chain under discussion was sequenced for a study of CD8 T cells in Susac syndrome (dated by TCRdb to the late 2010s). Regarding the complete study: Whether CD8+ T cell activation and differentiation in Susac syndrome was antigen driven was tested using repertoire sequencing. Study-level results and caveats: The study acknowledged that relatively few individuals were included in the TCR sequencing and HLA analysis.

High-throughput TCR beta sequencing profiled peripheral blood CD8+ and CD4+ T cells from healthy donors, Susac syndrome patients and multiple sclerosis patients. Healthy donors were included as age- and sex-matched controls. Bulk CD8+ and CD4+ T cells were purified magnetically by negative isolation, whereas CD8+ TEMRA cells were enriched by FACS. Blood was drawn into EDTA tubes, processed within 24 hours, and PBMCs were isolated by density gradient centrifugation. PBMCs destined for TCR sequencing were cryopreserved in liquid nitrogen and later thawed in a 37 °C water bath. The sorted or isolated CD4+, CD8+ and CD8+ TEMRA cells had a purity of 90% or higher. Comments on this clonotype: Its antigen is not yet known. No qualities accompany the bases; no much larger clone lies one base away.

RNA was extracted using the RNeasy kit, and about 0.45 to 1 ug of the RNA was reverse transcribed with random hexamers. The immunoSEQ multiplex PCR assay, which covers 54 Vbeta and 13 Jbeta segments, was used to amplify TCR beta CDR3 regions. PCR amplification bias was corrected using a synthetic template baseline for primer optimization and computational correction. For the original study's pipeline: Reads were annotated to V, D and J genes according to IMGT and were analyzed with immunoSEQ Analyzer, with only productive sequences retained. Clonality was calculated as one minus the Shannon entropy normalized by log2 of the number of productive unique sequences. For each patient and control, public and private clones were evaluated among the 100 most prevalent clones. A clone was defined as Susac-specific if it was absent from the healthy and MS cohorts, from about a thousand published viral clones and from other ImmuneACCESS disease sequences. TCRdb reanalyzed the raw reads on its own, using fastp at Q25 for trimming and MiXCR for clone calling, and kept in-frame beta chains. Every distinct CDR3 protein forms one entry, paired with its most common genes and DNA. TCRdb, not the original authors, processed these V and J calls. The sample includes 140,000 or so distinct CDR3 sequences, with approximately 94% observed a single time. Together, the top ten hold approximately 0.08% of the sample.

The CDR3 runs 15 residues from the cysteine to the phenylalanine. CDR3 DNA only is kept here, 45 bases in frame from base 1. CDR1 and CDR2 (SGHTA, FQGNSA) derive from the germline V gene. The germline V and J ends show losses of 5 bases and 7 bases respectively, and no gene match explains 13 bases of the junction. The TCR was taken from a human donor in good health. Sequences were obtained from CD4+ T cells from PBMCs. The V and J genes are TRBV7-2 and TRBJ2-5, with TRBD2 matching 7 junction bases. CDR3 protein: CASSRNRPGRGTQYF. In nucleotides, the sequence is TGTGCCAGCAGCCGAAACCGGCCAGGGAGGGGGACCCAGTACTTC.